This TCR beta chain was sequenced during a study of CD8 T cells in ankylosing spondylitis. This clonotype came up many times. CDR3 size: 13 residues. V trimming: 10 bases; J trimming: 4 bases; junction bases outside the gene matches: 7. The V gene's germline CDR1 is MNHNS and CDR2 SASEGT. TCRdb used MiXCR to reprocess the 5' RACE reads, holding one entry per CDR3 protein. The sample carries 200,000 to 250,000 distinct CDR3 sequences, approximately 10% recorded once. This TCR was recovered from a male donor with ankylosing spondylitis or in good health (not recorded which). V and J are TRBV6-1 and TRBJ1-5, with 7 bases lining up with TRBD1. The specimen sequenced was blood, either unsorted or a sorted T cell fraction (not recorded which). The CDR3: CATRDRLNQPQHF. CDR3 nucleotide sequence: TGTGCCACCCGGGACAGACTTAATCAGCCCCAGCATTTT.